This record covers a single TCR beta chain. The data stem from a study of control samples from healthy donors and cancer patients. Germline assignment: CDR1 MNHEY and CDR2 SVGAGI. The J segment lost 5 bases and the V segment lost 8 bases, leaving 8 bases of the junction unmatched. The CDR3 extends over 14 amino acids. TCRdb's copy holds only in-frame clones and misses some; the assay was immunoSEQ multiplex PCR. The sample carries some 110,000 clones, approximately 90% recorded once. The chain is built from TRBV6-5 and TRBJ2-5; 10 nucleotides agree with TRBD1. The origin of this receptor is a woman between 65 and 79 years old in good health. Sequencing used blood. The CDR3 coding sequence is TGTGCCAGCCGGTGGACAGGGGGGAAGGAGACCCAGTACTTC. This translates into CASRWTGGKETQYF.